This T cell receptor beta chain was captured by sequencing in a study of T cell responses to AZD1222 COVID-19 vaccine (dated by TCRdb to the early 2020s). About the investigation overall: A total of around 240 trial participants underwent TCR sequencing, of whom approximately 200 had received two doses of AZD1222 and approximately 25 had received two doses of the MenACWY control vaccine. Enrollment into the trials was organized by age into subgroups of 18-55, 56-69 and 70-plus years, and those subgroups contained approximately 160, 26 and 62 TCR-sequenced participants, respectively. Study-wide findings and limitations: A significant rise in spike-specific TCR breadth and depth was observed after two AZD1222 doses relative to day 0 and relative to MenACWY recipients. Reportedly, close to half of the unique spike-specific TCRs recognized epitopes lying outside the regions that are mutated in the B.1.351 and B.1.1.7 variants. CD4 TCRs associated with the vaccine covered the entire spike protein, and the dominant responses were in regions 160-218 and 743-854. The 56-69-year group was small, and its depth increase did not reach significance, likely because of low power. Because no samples from the day 14 peak response were available, repertoires could be characterized only after the peak T cell response. Most participants were white British and females outnumbered males, and the authors suggested that clonal diversity may have been underestimated. Conclusions about previously exposed vaccinees were limited because only five to seven AZD1222 recipients were SARS-CoV-2 seropositive at baseline.

Worth noting for this clone: Its antigen specificity is not known. Base qualities are not at hand, and no much larger clone is one base apart.

The time point label for this specimen denotes: about 28 days (+/-7) after the second vaccine dose. AZD1222 recipients given second doses at about 4 weeks or at about 12 weeks were pooled, since spike-specific TCR depth and breadth were not found to differ between the two schedules. The vaccinee samples were drawn from two UK trials, COV001 and COV002, one of which was a single-blind randomized controlled phase 2/3 trial testing AZD1222 (ChAdOx1 nCoV-19) in healthy adults. Trial participant PBMC samples were collected at day 0 and day 28 after the second dose for TCRbeta chain sequencing. The CDR3 regions of human TCRbeta chains were subjected to immunosequencing. In the source study's methods: Repertoire TCRs were checked for matches against a reference library of SARS-CoV-2-specific TCRs that had been generated using the MIRA antigen-specificity platform. Breadth was defined as the fraction of unique TCRs that were SARS-CoV-2-associated, and depth was defined as the fraction of total T cells that were SARS-CoV-2-associated. Using the MIRA data, every spike-specific TCR was mapped to the spike region that the TCR reacted to and assigned to either a CD4 or a CD8 class. Log10-transformed breadth and depth values were compared by one-way ANOVA with Sidak's multiple comparisons tests. TCRdb took over this immuneACCESS table, retaining in-frame rearrangements with V and J assigned. Such tables are incomplete; in checked studies, under half of the missing clones stem from an unresolved V gene, and the remainder is unexplained. The V and J calls and clone size come from that table; D and trimming were worked out from the DNA. A total of 150,000 to 250,000 clones appear in this sample, more than 85% of them only once. The top ten constitute approximately 3.4% of the sample.

The material was peripheral blood, obtained 28 days after the second AZD1222 dose. This TCR was sampled from an adult who received the AZD1222 COVID-19 vaccine.

The CDR3 protein: CASSSGWGNNEQFF. The sequenced DNA: TGCGCCAGCAGCTCGGGGTGGGGGAACAATGAGCAGTTCTTC. The V gene is TRBV5-1 and the J gene is TRBJ2-1; the D gene may be TRBD1 or TRBD2, since each aligns over 5 bases. The CDR3, cysteine through phenylalanine, is 14 amino acids long. Only the CDR3 region is kept as DNA, spanning 42 bases read in frame from base 1. V is cut by 3 bases and J by 5 bases, and the space between the germline ends is 12 bases. Reading the germline V gene gives CDR1 SGHRS and CDR2 YFSETQ.